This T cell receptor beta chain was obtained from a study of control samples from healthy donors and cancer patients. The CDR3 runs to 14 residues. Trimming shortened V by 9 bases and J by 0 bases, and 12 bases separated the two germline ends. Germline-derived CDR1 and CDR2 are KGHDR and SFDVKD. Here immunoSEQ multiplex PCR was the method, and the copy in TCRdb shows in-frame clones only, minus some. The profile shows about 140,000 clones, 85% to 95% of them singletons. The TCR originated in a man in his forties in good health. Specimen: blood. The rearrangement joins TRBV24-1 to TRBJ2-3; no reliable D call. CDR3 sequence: CATSGRISTDTQYF. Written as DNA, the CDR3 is TGTGCCACCTCCGGACGGATAAGCACAGATACGCAGTATTTT.